The 5 T cell receptor beta chains listed next were all sequenced from one sample in a study of monozygotic twins with inflammatory bowel disease. TCRdb re-called the 5' RACE reads; every CDR3 protein appears as one record, without DNA. Across more than 110,000 distinct CDR3 sequences, the top ten clones capture roughly 1.2% of the sample. Specimen: blood. The origin of the receptors is a human donor with ulcerative colitis or Crohn's disease, or a healthy co-twin of an affected twin (not recorded which).

The chain joins TRBV20-1 to TRBJ1-5. From germline, CDR1 is DFQATT and CDR2 SNEGSKA (reference sequence). The CDR3 length is 12 residues. CDR3: CSASISNQPQHF.

CDR3 residues: CASSLGAGARYQETQYF. The chain has TRBV5-1 and TRBJ2-5; the D call from TCRdb, TRBD1, cannot be confirmed without DNA. Per germline, CDR1 SGHRS and CDR2 YFSETQ. The CDR3 consists of 17 residues.

The chain links TRBV7-8 to TRBJ1-2. The germline V gene encodes CDR1 SGHVS and CDR2 FQNEAQ. The CDR3 spans 14 residues. CDR3 loop: CASSLEGGGYGYTF.

The V gene is TRBV5-1, the J gene TRBJ2-5; no DNA is available, so the TRBD1 call from TCRdb remains unchecked. Germline CDR1 reads SGHRS; CDR2 reads YFSETQ. CDR3 length: 15 residues. CDR3 sequence reads: CASSLADTNQETQYF.

The chain recombines TRBV21-1 with TRBJ2-7; TCRdb reports TRBD2, a call that lacks DNA to check it against. TRBV21-1 constitutes a pseudogene. This CDR3 comprises 14 residues. The CDR3 loop is CASSKREGAYEQYF.